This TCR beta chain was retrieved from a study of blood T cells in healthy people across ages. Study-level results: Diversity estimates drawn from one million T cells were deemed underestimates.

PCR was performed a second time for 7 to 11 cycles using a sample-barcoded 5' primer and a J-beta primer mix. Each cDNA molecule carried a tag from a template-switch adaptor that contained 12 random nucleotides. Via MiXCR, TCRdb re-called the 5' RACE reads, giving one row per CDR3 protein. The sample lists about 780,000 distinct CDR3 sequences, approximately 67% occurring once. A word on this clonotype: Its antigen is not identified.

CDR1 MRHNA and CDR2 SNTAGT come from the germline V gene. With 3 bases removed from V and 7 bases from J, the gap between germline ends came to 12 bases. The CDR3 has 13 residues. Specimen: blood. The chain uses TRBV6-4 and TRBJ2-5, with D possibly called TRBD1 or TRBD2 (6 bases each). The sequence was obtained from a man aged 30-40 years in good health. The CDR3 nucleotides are TGTGCCAGCAGTGAGATACAGGGAGGGACCCAGTACTTC. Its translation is CASSEIQGGTQYF.